Shown below are 10 T cell receptor beta chains from a single sample sequenced in a study of control samples from healthy donors and cancer patients. TCRdb keeps only in-frame clones here, not all; method: immunoSEQ multiplex PCR. In the table there are about 130,000 clones, 85% to 95% of which are singletons. The sample was PBMCs. All receptors come from a man in his fifties with head and neck cancer.

The chain carries TRBV29-1 and TRBJ1-1; unclear D gene. The germline V gene encodes CDR1 SQVTM and CDR2 ANQGSEA. Trimming left V 4 bases short and J 3 bases short, with 12 bases between. This CDR3 region has 13 residues. CDR3 sequence (DNA): TGCAGCGTTGTGGTGATGATCTACACTGAAGCTTTCTTT. Its translation: CSVVVMIYTEAFF. Complete variable domain (other parts from reference TRBV29-1 and TRBJ1-1): SAVISQKPSRDICQRGTSLTIQCQVDSQVTMMFWYRQQPGQSLTLIATANQGSEATYESGFVIDKFPISRPNLTFSTLTVSNMSPEDSSIYLCSVVVMIYTEAFFGQGTRLTVV.

The gene calls are TRBV19 and TRBJ1-6, with a possible D match to TRBD1 (5 bases). The V end was cut by 5 bases, the J end by 6 bases, with 14 bases between. Germline V gene data show CDR1 as LNHDA and CDR2 as SQIVND (reference sequence). The CDR3 consists of 15 residues. CDR3 nucleotides: TGTGCCAGTAGTCGGGCGCAGGGAGGTAATTCACCCCTCCACTTT. Its protein product is CASSRAQGGNSPLHF.

V and J are TRBV4-1 and TRBJ2-1; 15 bases are shared with TRBD2. The CDR3 has 17 residues. CDR1 and CDR2 (germline): MGHRA, YSYEKL. V was pared by 4 bases and J by 1 base, with 2 bases of the junction left unmatched. CDR3 sequence reads: CASSRGTSGGSYNEQFF. For the CDR3, the DNA is TGCGCCAGCAGCCGCGGGACTAGCGGGGGGTCCTACAATGAGCAGTTCTTC.

The gene calls are TRBV2 and TRBJ2-7, with D possibly being TRBD1 (6 bases). This CDR3 is built from 14 residues. CDR1 SNHLY and CDR2 FYNNEI come from the germline V gene. Trimming removed 3 bases at V and 3 bases at J, with 12 bases between. The CDR3 nucleotides read TGTGCCAGCAGTGATTCCCAGGGGCTCTACGAGCAGTACTTC. Translated: CASSDSQGLYEQYF.

CDR3 nucleotide sequence: TGTGCCAGCTCACCGTCAGCTGGGGTCGGGACCCAGTACTTC. This sequence encodes CASSPSAGVGTQYF. The V gene is TRBV18, the J gene TRBJ2-5, with unresolved D. In germline, CDR1 is KGHSH, CDR2 LQKENI. The V end was cut by 3 bases, the J end by 7 bases, with 15 bases between. The CDR3 loop spans 14 amino acids. Drawing the rest from reference TRBV18 and TRBJ2-5, the complete variable domain is NAGVMQNPRHLVRRRGQEARLRCSPMKGHSHVYWYRQLPEEGLKFMVYLQKENIIDESGMPKERFSAEFPKEGPSILRIQQVVRGDSAAYFCASSPSAGVGTQYFGPGTRLLVL.

This clone showed up just a few times. The chain uses TRBV4-1 and TRBJ1-3; D is ambiguous. This CDR3 has 16 amino acids. Trimming left V 4 bases short and J 0 bases short, with 13 bases between. Per the germline V gene, CDR1 is MGHRA and CDR2 is YSYEKL. The CDR3 DNA is TGCGCCAGCAGCCGTAAGCGGGTGGGCTCTGGAAACACCATATATTTT. Protein product: CASSRKRVGSGNTIYF.

This clone occurred once. V is TRBV7-2 and J is TRBJ2-1, with 9 bases identical to TRBD1. The CDR3 consists of 15 residues. Germline CDR1 and CDR2: SGHTA and FQGNSA. V dropped 4 bases and J dropped 4; count of bases not matched to a gene: 5. The CDR3 protein is CASSSGQGTYNEQFF. The CDR3 DNA reads as TGTGCCAGCAGCTCGGGACAGGGTACTTACAATGAGCAGTTCTTC.

The CDR3 DNA reads TGTGCCAGCTCACTGCCACCATCGCTCTCCTACAATGAGCAGTTCTTC. Translation: CASSLPPSLSYNEQFF. The rearrangement links TRBV18 to TRBJ2-1, with no clear D. The CDR3 extends over 16 amino acids. V lost 4 bases and J lost 0, with 13 bases in between. The germline V gene encodes CDR1 KGHSH and CDR2 LQKENI.

The rearrangement uses TRBV4-2 and TRBJ2-7; TRBD1 matches at 9 bases. After removal of 8 bases from V and 3 bases from J, the junction contained 14 bases not matched to a gene. This CDR3 spans 16 amino acids. Per the germline V gene, CDR1 is LGHNA and CDR2 is YNFKEQ. The CDR3, as DNA: TGTGCCAGCGTGCCAATCCGGGACAGGGCTCACTACGAGCAGTACTTC. Its protein product is CASVPIRDRAHYEQYF.

Of note for this clone: This specimen includes other DNA sequences encoding the same CDR3. The chain recombines TRBV28 with TRBJ1-4, with a tentative D call TRBD1 (6 bases). Per germline, CDR1 MDHEN and CDR2 SYDVKM. The CDR3 has 13 residues. V lost 6 bases, J lost 3 bases, and 8 bases lay in between. The CDR3 DNA sequence: TGTGCCAGCAGGGACAGACCTAATGAAAAACTGTTTTTT. Amino acid sequence: CASRDRPNEKLFF.